A single sample gave rise to the 6 T cell receptor beta chains below, sequenced in a study of cytomegalovirus exposure and HLA in healthy donors. The PCR made use of 60 Vbeta and 13 Jbeta primers. Profiled with immunoSEQ multiplex PCR; TCRdb holds only in-frame clones, not every one. The sample holds about 200,000 clones. The sample was PBMCs. All receptors derive from a man younger than 40 in good health and CMV-seronegative.

The rearrangement uses TRBV4-1 and TRBJ2-1; perhaps TRBD1 as D (5 bases). The CDR3 consists of 12 residues. Per the germline V gene, CDR1 is MGHRA and CDR2 is YSYEKL. Trimming removed 6 bases at V and 7 bases at J, with 10 bases between. In nucleotides, the CDR3 is TGCGCCAGCAGTCAAAGGGGAAATGAGCAGTTCTTC. Residues: CASSQRGNEQFF.

The V call is TRBV4-1, the J call TRBJ2-5; D perhaps matches TRBD1 (6 bases). V gave up 0 bases and J gave up 2 bases, with 10 bases separating them. The germline gives CDR1 MGHRA, CDR2 YSYEKL. The CDR3 is 15 residues long. The CDR3 DNA reads as TGCGCCAGCAGCCAAGATGTACAGGGACAAGAGACCCAGTACTTC. This encodes CASSQDVQGQETQYF.

V and J are TRBV10-3 and TRBJ2-2; D is possibly TRBD2 (7 bases). Trimming took 4 bases from V and 7 from J, leaving 19 bases between them. This CDR3 contains 16 residues. Germline loops: CDR1 ENHRY, CDR2 SYGVKD. CDR3 protein: CAISVGGGANGGELFF. CDR3 nucleotide sequence: TGTGCCATCAGTGTGGGTGGGGGGGCCAACGGCGGGGAGCTGTTTTTT.

V and J are TRBV25-1 and TRBJ2-1; 9 bases fit TRBD1. Germline V lookup: CDR1 MGHDK, CDR2 SYGVNS. V was clipped by 8 bases and J by 1 base; unmatched bases: 6. This CDR3 contains 15 residues. The chain's CDR3 is CASLLGQGSYNEQFF. The CDR3 DNA is TGTGCCAGCCTTCTGGGACAGGGATCCTACAATGAGCAGTTCTTC.

The rearrangement joins TRBV29-1 to TRBJ2-5; 12 bases align to TRBD2. J gave up 9 bases and V 4 bases, and 9 bases lay outside the gene matches. The CDR3 extends over 14 amino acids. Germline V gene lookup returns CDR1 SQVTM and CDR2 ANQGSEA. CDR3 region: CSVGLAGAKGAQYF. Written as DNA, the CDR3 is TGCAGCGTTGGACTAGCGGGAGCTAAAGGGGCCCAGTACTTC.

V usage is TRBV10-3 and J usage is TRBJ2-7, with 9 positions matching TRBD1. This CDR3 has 13 amino acids. From germline, CDR1 is ENHRY and CDR2 SYGVKD. After removal of 6 bases from V and 6 bases from J, the junction contained 6 bases not matched to a gene. The CDR3 coding sequence is TGTGCCATCAGCAGGGACAGGGAGCGCGAGCAGTACTTC. Translating gives CAISRDREREQYF.